These 29 T cell receptor beta chains were sequenced from one sample in a study of T cells in tuberculosis. The repertoire was sequenced with immunoSEQ multiplex PCR; TCRdb's copy has only in-frame clones and lacks some. The sample holds about 59,000 clones, approximately 80% seen once. Cells were sorted from thawed PBMC rested overnight and stained with GMM-loaded CD1B tetramer, viability dye and anti-CD3. CD1B tetramers were loaded with Rhodococcus equi-derived C32 glucose monomycolate. The sequencing input was CD1b-GMM tetramer-negative cells sorted from PBMCs. The receptors were gathered from an adult woman with latent tuberculosis.

The rearrangement uses TRBV5-1 and TRBJ1-1; D ambiguous. Trimming left V 9 bases short and J 1 base short, with 19 bases between. The CDR3 has 15 amino acids. Germline CDR1 reads SGHRS; CDR2 reads YFSETQ. The CDR3 region has the DNA TGCGCCATCCCCCAACGACAACAGTCGAACACTGAAGCTTTCTTT. It yields the protein CAIPQRQQSNTEAFF.

This chain links TRBV2 with TRBJ2-2; 7 bases match TRBD2. CDR3 length: 19 residues. V shed 5 bases, J shed 0 bases, and the junction held 15 bases outside the gene matches. Germline loops: CDR1 SNHLY, CDR2 FYNNEI. The CDR3 protein is CASSLRLAIGPPNTGELFF. CDR3 nucleotide sequence: TGTGCCAGCAGTCTCCGACTAGCCATAGGCCCGCCGAACACCGGGGAGCTGTTTTTT.

V usage is TRBV6-6 and J usage is TRBJ1-3; D call uncertain. Trimming took off 4 bases at V and 4 bases at J, with 14 bases between the two ends. CDR1 and CDR2 (germline): MNHNY, SVGAGI (reference sequence). The CDR3 extends over 15 amino acids. CDR3 in DNA: TGTGCCAGCAGTTCCCGGAACAGCGGGGGAAACACCATATATTTT. As protein: CASSSRNSGGNTIYF.

This chain connects TRBV28 to TRBJ1-4; 9 bases are a match to TRBD1. Trimming cost V 5 bases and J 5 bases; bases outside gene matches: 6. This CDR3 contains 15 residues. CDR1 and CDR2 from the germline V gene are MDHEN and SYDVKM. The DNA of the CDR3 is TGTGCCAGCAGTCCACCGACAGGGGGGAATGAAAAACTGTTTTTT. This codes for CASSPPTGGNEKLFF.

The rearrangement uses TRBV7-9 and TRBJ2-3; 11 bases are shared with TRBD2. CDR3 size: 15 residues. J was trimmed by 3 bases and V by 6 bases; bases with no gene match: 5. Germline CDR1 reads SEHNR; CDR2 reads FQNEAQ (reference sequence). Here the CDR3 reads CASRTSGSWTDTQYF. The CDR3 DNA sequence: TGTGCCAGCAGAACTAGCGGGAGCTGGACAGATACGCAGTATTTT. Looking up the rest from reference TRBV7-9 and TRBJ2-3 gives the full variable domain: DTGVSQNPRHKITKRGQNVTFRCDPISEHNRLYWYRQTLGQGPEFLTYFQNEAQLEKSRLLSDRFSAERPKGSFSTLEIQRTEQGDSAMYLCASRTSGSWTDTQYFGPGTRLTVL.

This sequence joins TRBV18 and TRBJ1-1; TRBD1 agrees at 7 bases. Germline values: CDR1 KGHSH, CDR2 LQKENI. The CDR3 sequence is 13 residues long. J gave up 0 bases and V 8 bases, and 3 bases lay outside the gene matches. CDR3 nucleotides: TGTGCCAGCCGGGACAGCATGAACACTGAAGCTTTCTTT. Its translation: CASRDSMNTEAFF.

This clone was seen a few times. The CDR3 bases are TGTGCCAGCAGCACGGACAGGGGGAATCACGAGCAGTACTTC. Its protein is CASSTDRGNHEQYF. The chain is built from TRBV7-9 and TRBJ2-7, with 10 nucleotides matching TRBD1. This CDR3 region has 14 residues. CDR1 is SEHNR, CDR2 FQNEAQ, per germline (reference sequence). V lost 5 bases to trimming and J lost 5 bases; unmatched junction nucleotides: 6. Supplemented by reference TRBV7-9 and TRBJ2-7, the full variable domain reads DTGVSQNPRHKITKRGQNVTFRCDPISEHNRLYWYRQTLGQGPEFLTYFQNEAQLEKSRLLSDRFSAERPKGSFSTLEIQRTEQGDSAMYLCASSTDRGNHEQYFGPGTRLTVT.

This clone was detected a few times. The chain couples TRBV6-1 to TRBJ1-5, with 7 bases matching TRBD1. The germline V gene encodes CDR1 MNHNS and CDR2 SASEGT. Trimming at V came to 2 bases and at J to 2 bases, leaving 0 bases not matched to a gene. The CDR3 has 14 amino acids. Written as DNA, the CDR3 is TGTGCCAGCAGTGAAACAGGGGGCAATCAGCCCCAGCATTTT. This encodes CASSETGGNQPQHF.

This clone was counted a single time. The V gene is TRBV7-2, the J gene TRBJ1-1; a possible D gene is TRBD1 (5 bases). V lost 2 bases to trimming and J lost 0 bases, with 13 bases between them. The CDR3 sequence is 16 residues long. CDR1 and CDR2 from the germline V gene are SGHTA and FQGNSA. The DNA of the CDR3 is TGTGCCAGCAGCTTAAACAGGATTTACATGAACACTGAAGCTTTCTTT. It encodes CASSLNRIYMNTEAFF. Based on the CDR3 plus reference TRBV7-2 and TRBJ1-1, the full variable domain is GAGVSQSPSNKVTEKGKDVELRCDPISGHTALYWYRQSLGQGLEFLIYFQGNSAPDKSGLPSDRFSAERTGGSVSTLTIQRTQQEDSAVYLCASSLNRIYMNTEAFFGQGTRLTVV.

The rearrangement joins TRBV27 to TRBJ1-1, with TRBD1 as a possible D gene (6 bases). The V gene's germline CDR1 is MNHEY and CDR2 SMNVEV (reference sequence). The length of the CDR3 is 16 residues. Trimming shortened V by 5 bases and J by 0 bases, and 16 bases separated the two germline ends. The CDR3, as DNA: TGTGCCAGCAGTCTTCTGACGGGACAACTGAACACTGAAGCTTTCTTT. As protein: CASSLLTGQLNTEAFF.

The chain links TRBV27 to TRBJ2-2, with TRBD1 as a possible D gene (6 bases). CDR1 MNHEY and CDR2 SMNVEV come from the germline V gene (reference sequence). The CDR3 spans 16 residues. Trimming removed 0 bases from V and 4 bases from J, with 12 bases in between. In nucleotides, the CDR3 is TGTGCCAGCAGTTTATCCCAGGGGTCTTTCACCGGGGAGCTGTTTTTT. Protein: CASSLSQGSFTGELFF.

The chain has TRBV19 and TRBJ1-1; maybe TRBD1 (5 bases). V was trimmed by 2 bases and J by 0 bases, leaving 10 bases between them. CDR1 and CDR2 from the germline V gene are LNHDA and SQIVND (reference sequence). CDR3 length equals 15 residues. The CDR3 sequence: CASSIRGGMNTEAFF. CDR3 DNA sequence: TGTGCCAGTAGTATAAGGGGAGGAATGAACACTGAAGCTTTCTTT.

The V call is TRBV6-5, the J call TRBJ1-4; 8 nucleotides align to TRBD1. Germline-derived CDR1 and CDR2 are MNHEY and SVGAGI. There are 13 residues in the CDR3. V lost 6 bases, J lost 5 bases, and 2 bases stayed unmatched. This CDR3 reads CASRRDRNEKLFF. Here the CDR3 DNA reads TGTGCCAGCAGACGGGACAGGAATGAAAAACTGTTTTTT.

The rearrangement links TRBV5-1 to TRBJ2-1, with TRBD1 matching over 9 bases. There are 14 residues in the CDR3. The junction had 5 bases not matched to a gene; V was cut back by 4 bases and J by 6 bases. Germline values: CDR1 SGHRS, CDR2 YFSETQ. The CDR3 region has the DNA TGCGCCAGCAGCCCGGGACAGGGAGGCAATGAGCAGTTCTTC. Protein: CASSPGQGGNEQFF. Drawing the rest from reference TRBV5-1 and TRBJ2-1, the complete variable domain is KAGVTQTPRYLIKTRGQQVTLSCSPISGHRSVSWYQQTPGQGLQFLFEYFSETQRNKGNFPGRFSGRQFSNSRSEMNVSTLELGDSALYLCASSPGQGGNEQFFGPGTRLTVL.

This rearrangement joins TRBV4-3 to TRBJ2-1; 9 nucleotides line up with TRBD2. Looked up from germline, CDR1 is LGHNA and CDR2 is YSLEER. There are 15 residues in the CDR3. V lost 2 bases, J lost 6 bases, and 5 bases stayed unmatched. The CDR3 nucleotides are TGCGCCAGCAGCCAATTCCTAGCGGGGCGCAATGAGCAGTTCTTC. Its translation: CASSQFLAGRNEQFF.

The chain is built from TRBV15 and TRBJ1-1; perhaps TRBD1 as D (6 bases). The V gene's germline CDR1 is LNHNV and CDR2 YYDKDF (reference sequence). CDR3 length equals 14 residues. Trimming pared 3 bases from V and 2 bases from J, leaving 10 bases between. The DNA of the CDR3 is TGTGCCACCAGCAGGGGGGGGCCCAACACTGAAGCTTTCTTT. Amino acids: CATSRGGPNTEAFF.

In DNA, the CDR3 is TGTGCCAGTAGTATTCGACGGAGTAATGAAAAACTGTTTTTT. Protein: CASSIRRSNEKLFF. The V call is TRBV19, the J call TRBJ1-4; the D is unclear. Germline V gene data show CDR1 as LNHDA and CDR2 as SQIVND (reference sequence). The CDR3 is 14 residues long. V gave up 3 bases and J gave up 4 bases, with 9 bases separating them. The complete variable domain, with remaining parts taken from reference TRBV19 and TRBJ1-4, reads DGGITQSPKYLFRKEGQNVTLSCEQNLNHDAMYWYRQDPGQGLRLIYYSQIVNDFQKGDIAEGYSVSREKKESFPLTVTSAQKNPTAFYLCASSIRRSNEKLFFGSGTQLSVL.

This chain links TRBV18 with TRBJ2-5; weak D call: TRBD1 (6 bases). The DNA end lines up better with TRBJ2-7; the J call may be wrong. This CDR3 contains 13 residues. The germline CDR1 and CDR2 sequences are KGHSH and LQKENI. CDR3 residues: CASSPGHPYEQYF. CDR3 coding DNA: TGTGCCAGCTCACCGGGACACCCTTACGAGCAGTACTTC.

This clone was recorded only once. The chain has TRBV15 and TRBJ1-4, with 8 nucleotides matching TRBD1. The V segment lost 0 bases and the J segment 3 bases; nucleotides outside the gene matches: 0. CDR1 is LNHNV and CDR2 is YYDKDF in the germline V gene (reference sequence). This CDR3 contains 15 residues. CDR3 DNA: TGTGCCACCAGCAGAGAGGGACAGGCTAATGAAAAACTGTTTTTT. Translation: CATSREGQANEKLFF.

This clone was seen only a few times. This chain connects TRBV7-2 to TRBJ1-1; no definite D call. Looked up from germline, CDR1 is SGHTA and CDR2 is FQGNSA. The CDR3 loop spans 12 amino acids. Trimming removed 5 bases at V and 4 bases at J, with 8 bases between. The CDR3 sequence is CASSPDATEAFF. The CDR3 region has the DNA TGTGCCAGCAGCCCAGATGCCACTGAAGCTTTCTTT.

This chain links TRBV11-2 with TRBJ1-1; 8 positions agree with TRBD1. The CDR3 is 15 amino acids. V lost 0 bases to trimming and J lost 5 bases; unmatched junction nucleotides: 5. In germline, CDR1 is SGHAT, CDR2 FQNNGV. CDR3 protein: CASSLEGTGGTEAFF. The CDR3 DNA is TGTGCCAGCAGCTTAGAGGGAACAGGGGGGACTGAAGCTTTCTTT.

The rearrangement uses TRBV2 and TRBJ1-2; 8 bases agree with TRBD1. Per the germline V gene, CDR1 is SNHLY and CDR2 is FYNNEI. This CDR3 spans 15 amino acids. V dropped 2 bases and J dropped 4; count of bases not matched to a gene: 6. CDR3 sequence: CASSEIGQGGYGYTF. As DNA, the CDR3 is TGTGCCAGCAGTGAAATAGGACAGGGAGGCTATGGCTACACCTTC.

This sequence joins TRBV10-2 and TRBJ2-7, with D uncertain. CDR3 size: 13 residues. Germline V gene lookup returns CDR1 WSHSY and CDR2 SAAADI. V was clipped by 5 bases and J by 0 bases, with 8 bases between them. The CDR3 region is CASSPGSSYEQYF. In DNA, the CDR3 is TGCGCCAGCAGTCCCGGGTCCTCCTACGAGCAGTACTTC.

The chain uses TRBV6-1 and TRBJ2-2, with 7 bases fitting TRBD1. Unmatched junction bases numbered 9, after V lost 8 bases and J lost 6 bases. The germline V gene has CDR1 MNHNS and CDR2 SASEGT. This CDR3 spans 14 amino acids. The CDR3 DNA follows: TGTGCCAGCGTATTGATGACAGGGCCCGGGGAGCTGTTTTTT. Translated: CASVLMTGPGELFF.

This clone has more than one count but fewer than ten. This chain connects TRBV19 to TRBJ1-5, with unresolved D. Per germline, CDR1 LNHDA and CDR2 SQIVND (reference sequence). Trimming pared 4 bases from V and 2 bases from J, leaving 9 bases between. This CDR3 is built from 14 residues. This CDR3 is CASSRHEGNQPQHF. The DNA for the CDR3 is TGTGCCAGTAGTAGGCATGAGGGCAATCAGCCCCAGCATTTT.

The gene calls are TRBV12-5 and TRBJ2-3; 7 nucleotides align to TRBD1. There are 11 residues in the CDR3. V lost 7 bases and J lost 6; bases outside the gene matches: 1. Germline lookup yields CDR1 LGHNT and CDR2 FRNRAP. The CDR3 DNA follows: TGTGCTAGTGAACAGGGGGATACGCAGTATTTT. Translated: CASEQGDTQYF.

This clone was recorded only once. The V gene is TRBV19, the J gene TRBJ2-6; tentatively, D is TRBD2 (6 bases). Between the trimmed V and J ends, which lost 0 bases and 1 base, there was a span of 7 bases. CDR3 size: 16 residues. CDR1 is LNHDA and CDR2 is SQIVND in the germline V gene (reference sequence). CDR3 DNA: TGTGCCAGTAGTATAGATGGAGGGTCTGGGGCCAACGTCCTGACTTTC. This sequence encodes CASSIDGGSGANVLTF.

The CDR3 nucleotides are TGTGCCAGCAGCCCCGGTCGGGGGCAGGGGGCCACAGATACGCAGTATTTT. Its protein product is CASSPGRGQGATDTQYF. The chain couples TRBV5-4 to TRBJ2-3; 8 bases fit TRBD1. Germline trimming cut 4 bases from V and 2 bases from J; bases unmatched to any gene: 12. CDR1 is SGHNT, CDR2 YYREEE, per germline (reference sequence). The CDR3 is 17 amino acids.

The V gene is TRBV19, the J gene TRBJ1-1, with D uncertain. CDR1 and CDR2 (germline): LNHDA, SQIVND (reference sequence). Trimming cost V 1 base and J 2 bases, with 5 bases left between them. CDR3 size: 13 residues. Here the CDR3 reads CASSIGDNTEAFF. The CDR3 DNA follows: TGTGCCAGTAGTATAGGAGATAACACTGAAGCTTTCTTT.